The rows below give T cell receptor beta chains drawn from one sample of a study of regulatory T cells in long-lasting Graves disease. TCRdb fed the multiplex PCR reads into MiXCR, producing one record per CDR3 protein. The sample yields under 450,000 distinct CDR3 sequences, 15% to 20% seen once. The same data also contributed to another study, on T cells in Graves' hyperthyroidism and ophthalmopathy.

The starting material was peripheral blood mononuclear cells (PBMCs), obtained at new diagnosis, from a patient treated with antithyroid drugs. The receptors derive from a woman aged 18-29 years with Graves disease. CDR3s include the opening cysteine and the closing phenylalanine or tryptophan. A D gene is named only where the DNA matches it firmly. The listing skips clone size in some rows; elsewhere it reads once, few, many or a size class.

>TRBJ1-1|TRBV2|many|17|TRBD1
TGTGCCAGCAGCGCCGATCCTAGGACAGGGAGGGACACTGAAGCTTTCTTT
CASSADPRTGRDTEAFF
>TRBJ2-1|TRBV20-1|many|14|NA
TGCAGTGCTAGAGATGGGAACACCTACAATGAGCAGTTCTTC
CSARDGNTYNEQFF
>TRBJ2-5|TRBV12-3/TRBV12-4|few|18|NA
TGTGCCAGCAGCGACACAGCTGTGTCTAGCAGGTCCCAAGAGACCCAGTACTTC
CASSDTAVSSRSQETQYF
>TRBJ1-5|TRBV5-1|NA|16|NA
TGCGCCAGCAGCCCCGGGTCGGGGGCTCTCGATCAGCCCCAGCATTTT
CASSPGSGALDQPQHF
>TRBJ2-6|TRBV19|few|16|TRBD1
TGTGCCAGTAGTATCTCCAGGGGGAGTGGGGCCAACGTCCTGACTTTC
CASSISRGSGANVLTF
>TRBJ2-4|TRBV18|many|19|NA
TGTGCCAGCTCACCTAATGGTAAAGGCATGATACTAGCCAAAAACATTCAGTACTTC
CASSPNGKGMILAKNIQYF
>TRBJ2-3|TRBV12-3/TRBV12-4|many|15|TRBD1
TGTGCCAGCAGTGACACAGGGGGCGGCACAGATACGCAGTATTTT
CASSDTGGGTDTQYF
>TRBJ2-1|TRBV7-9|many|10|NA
TGTGCCAGCGTCGACGGAGAGCAGTTCTTC
CASVDGEQFF
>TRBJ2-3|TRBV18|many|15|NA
TGTGCCAGCTCCCAGACAGGAGCTGGCACAGATACGCAGTATTTT
CASSQTGAGTDTQYF
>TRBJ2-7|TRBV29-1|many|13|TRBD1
TGCAGCGTCAGCACAGGGGGGACCTACGAGCAGTACTTC
CSVSTGGTYEQYF
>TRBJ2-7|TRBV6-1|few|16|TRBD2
TGTGCCAGCAGACTTCTACTAGCGGGATCGTCCTACGAGCAGTACTTC
CASRLLLAGSSYEQYF
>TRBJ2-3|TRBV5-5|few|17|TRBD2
TGTGCCAGCAGCTTGAAAAATATAGCGGGAAGCACAGATACGCAGTATTTT
CASSLKNIAGSTDTQYF
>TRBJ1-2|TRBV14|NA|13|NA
TGTGCCAGCAGCCAAGTTGTCAGCTATGGCTACACCTTC
CASSQVVSYGYTF
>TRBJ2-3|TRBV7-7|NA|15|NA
TGTGCTAGCAGCGAAACAGGGTCGAGCACAGATACGCAGTATTTT
CASSETGSSTDTQYF
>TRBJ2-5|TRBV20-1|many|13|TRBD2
TGCAGTGCCTTAGCGGGAGAAGGGGAGACCCAGTACTTC
CSALAGEGETQYF
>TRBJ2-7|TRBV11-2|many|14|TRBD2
TGTGCCAGCAGCTTCCGCGGGGGGCCCTACGAGCAGTACTTC
CASSFRGGPYEQYF
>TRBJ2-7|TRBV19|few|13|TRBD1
TGTGCCAGTAGTCCCTGGACAGGGAACGAGCAGTACTTC
CASSPWTGNEQYF
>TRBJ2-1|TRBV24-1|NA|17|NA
TGTGCCACCAGTGATCACCGGACTGCGGGCTGGAACAATGAGCAGTTCTTC
CATSDHRTAGWNNEQFF
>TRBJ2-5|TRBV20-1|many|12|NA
TGCAGTGCTATACGGGGCGGAGAGACCCAGTACTTC
CSAIRGGETQYF
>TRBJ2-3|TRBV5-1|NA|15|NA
TGCGCCAGCAGCTTGGATGGCGGGGCGGGAGATACGCAGTATTTT
CASSLDGGAGDTQYF
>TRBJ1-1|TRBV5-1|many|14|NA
TGCGCCAGCAGCTTGAGGAGGGGAGGGGATGAAGCTTTCTTT
CASSLRRGGDEAFF
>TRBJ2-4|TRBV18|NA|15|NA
TGTGCCAGCTCACCAGAGGACAGTTCCAAAAACATTCAGTACTTC
CASSPEDSSKNIQYF
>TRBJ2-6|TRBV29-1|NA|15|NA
TGCAGCGTTGGAGTAGGGAGCGCTGGGGCCAACGTCCTGACTTTC
CSVGVGSAGANVLTF